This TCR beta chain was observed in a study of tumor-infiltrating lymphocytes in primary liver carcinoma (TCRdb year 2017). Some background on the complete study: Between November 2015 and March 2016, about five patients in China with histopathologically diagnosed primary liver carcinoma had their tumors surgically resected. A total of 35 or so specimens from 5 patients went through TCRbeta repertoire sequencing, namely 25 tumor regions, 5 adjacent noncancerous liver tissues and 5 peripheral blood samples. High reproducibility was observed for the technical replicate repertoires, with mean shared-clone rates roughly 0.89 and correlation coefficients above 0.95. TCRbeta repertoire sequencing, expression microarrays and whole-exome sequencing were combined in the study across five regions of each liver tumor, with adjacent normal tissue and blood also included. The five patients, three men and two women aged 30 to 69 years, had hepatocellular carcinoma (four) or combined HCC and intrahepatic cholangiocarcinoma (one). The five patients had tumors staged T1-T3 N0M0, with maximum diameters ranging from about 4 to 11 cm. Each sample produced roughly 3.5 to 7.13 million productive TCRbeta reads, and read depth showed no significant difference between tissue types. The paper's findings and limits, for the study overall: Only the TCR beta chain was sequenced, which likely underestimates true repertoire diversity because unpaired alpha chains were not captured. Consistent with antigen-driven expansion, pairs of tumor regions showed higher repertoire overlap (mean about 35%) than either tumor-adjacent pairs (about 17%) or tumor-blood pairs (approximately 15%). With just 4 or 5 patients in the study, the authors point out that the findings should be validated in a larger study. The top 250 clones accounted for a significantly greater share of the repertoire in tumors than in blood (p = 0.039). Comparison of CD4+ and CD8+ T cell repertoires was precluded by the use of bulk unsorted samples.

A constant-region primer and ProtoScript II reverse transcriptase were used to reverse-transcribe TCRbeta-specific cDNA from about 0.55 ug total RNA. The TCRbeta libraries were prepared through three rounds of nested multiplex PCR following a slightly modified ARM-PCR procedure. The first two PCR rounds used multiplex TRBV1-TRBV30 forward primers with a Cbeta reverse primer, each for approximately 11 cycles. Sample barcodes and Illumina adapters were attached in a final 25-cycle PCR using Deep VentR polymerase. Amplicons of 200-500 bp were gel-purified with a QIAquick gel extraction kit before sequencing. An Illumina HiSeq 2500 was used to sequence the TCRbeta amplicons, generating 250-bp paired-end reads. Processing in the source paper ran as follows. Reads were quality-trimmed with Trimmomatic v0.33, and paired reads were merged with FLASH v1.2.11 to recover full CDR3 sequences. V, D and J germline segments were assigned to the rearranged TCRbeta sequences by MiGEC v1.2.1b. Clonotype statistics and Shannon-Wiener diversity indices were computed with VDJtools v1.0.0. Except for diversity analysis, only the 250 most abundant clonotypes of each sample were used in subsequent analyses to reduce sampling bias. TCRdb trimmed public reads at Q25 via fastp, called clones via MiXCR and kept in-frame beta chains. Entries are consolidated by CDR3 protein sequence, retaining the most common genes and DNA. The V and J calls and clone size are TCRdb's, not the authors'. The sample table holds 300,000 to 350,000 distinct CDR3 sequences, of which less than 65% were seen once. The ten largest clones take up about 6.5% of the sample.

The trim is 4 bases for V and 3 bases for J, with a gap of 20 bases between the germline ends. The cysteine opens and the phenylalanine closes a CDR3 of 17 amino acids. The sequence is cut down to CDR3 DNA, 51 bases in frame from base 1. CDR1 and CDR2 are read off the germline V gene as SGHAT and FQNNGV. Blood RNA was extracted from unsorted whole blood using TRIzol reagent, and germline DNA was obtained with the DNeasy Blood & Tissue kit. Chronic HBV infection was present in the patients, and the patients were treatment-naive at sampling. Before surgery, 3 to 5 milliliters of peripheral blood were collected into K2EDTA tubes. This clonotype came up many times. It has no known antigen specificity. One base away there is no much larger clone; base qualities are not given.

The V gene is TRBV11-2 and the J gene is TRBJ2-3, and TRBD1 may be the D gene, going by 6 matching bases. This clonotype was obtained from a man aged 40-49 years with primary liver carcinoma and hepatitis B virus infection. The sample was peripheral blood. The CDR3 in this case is CASSSVSRGRWTDTQYF. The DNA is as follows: TGTGCCAGCAGCTCAGTGTCCAGGGGACGGTGGACAGATACGCAGTATTTT. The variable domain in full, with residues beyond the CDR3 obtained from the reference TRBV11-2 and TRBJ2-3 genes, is EAGVAQSPRYKIIEKRQSVAFWCNPISGHATLYWYQQILGQGPKLLIQFQNNGVVDDSQLPKDRFSAERLKGVDSTLKIQPAKLEDSAVYLCASSSVSRGRWTDTQYFGPGTRLTVL.